The source of this T cell receptor beta chain is a study of cytomegalovirus exposure and HLA in healthy donors. The PCR used 60 Vbeta and 13 Jbeta primers. Sequencing used immunoSEQ multiplex PCR; TCRdb keeps in-frame clones, though not all of them. The repertoire holds about 180,000 clones, with around 77% as singletons. The study, taken as a whole, reports: An assumption of roughly uniform sequencing depth across donors underlay the presence/absence analyses.

Points on this clone: Its target is not known.

The CDR3 consists of 15 residues. Germline-derived CDR1 and CDR2 are SEHNR and FQNEAQ (reference sequence). V lost 0 bases, J lost 2 bases, and 9 bases lay in between. Sequenced sample: PBMCs. This sequence was found in a man between 60 and 75 years old in good health and CMV-seronegative. V and J are TRBV7-9 and TRBJ2-3; a weak D match, TRBD2 (6 bases). CDR3 sequence: CASSLASGSTDTQYF. CDR3 in DNA: TGTGCCAGCAGCTTAGCTAGCGGTTCCACAGATACGCAGTATTTT.